A selection of T cell receptor beta chains follows, all from one sample in a study of T cells in Graves' hyperthyroidism and ophthalmopathy. A single record per CDR3 protein comes from TCRdb applying MiXCR to the multiplex PCR reads. The sample lists a few hundred thousand distinct CDR3 sequences, 15% to 19% occurring once. The sample was blood. The receptors were sampled from a woman aged 25-40 years with Graves' hyperthyroidism. The conserved cysteine and the conserved F or W are not part of the CDR3 here. Fields, in order: V gene, CDR3 length, J gene, CDR3 protein.

>TRBV28|13|TRBJ2-7
ASRTGGEGSYEQY
>TRBV7-9|13|TRBJ2-7
ASSPRDSLTYEQY
>TRBV6-5|15|TRBJ2-7
ASSYPPSGTETYEQY
>TRBV30|9|TRBJ1-2
AWRGRYGYT
>TRBV6-2/TRBV6-3|12|TRBJ2-4
ASSYSRGMDIQY
>TRBV19|10|TRBJ1-1
ASSGLNTEAF
>TRBV5-4|12|TRBJ2-7
ASSLDSRTHEQY
>TRBV24-1|12|TRBJ1-4
ATSDPRQGEKLF
>TRBV7-9|10|TRBJ2-3
ASSLESDTQY
>TRBV19|10|TRBJ1-2
ANSPGPRGYT
>TRBV10-3|12|TRBJ1-5
ASGGDRSNQPQH
>TRBV24-1|16|TRBJ2-3
ATSDHPGLAGATDTQY
>TRBV2|9|TRBJ2-1
ASSGWNEQF
>TRBV7-2|14|TRBJ1-3
ASSFSREGTGGTIY
>TRBV2|11|TRBJ1-6
ASMGEGGSPLH
>TRBV7-9|10|TRBJ1-2
ASSPLSKGYT
>TRBV11-2|12|TRBJ1-2
ASRHLAREHGYT
>TRBV29-1|12|TRBJ1-2
SVEDPDRGGGYT
>TRBV7-2|15|TRBJ2-1
VSSLNPASGFYNEQF
>TRBV25-1|14|TRBJ2-7
ASSPSGLAGVYEQY
>TRBV30|13|TRBJ2-1
AWSVALAYYNEQF
>TRBV10-1|14|TRBJ2-5
ASSERLAGGQETQY
>TRBV20-1|14|TRBJ2-5
SARPWGGAGLETQY
>TRBV29-1|10|TRBJ2-1
SVPILTDEQF
>TRBV6-1|13|TRBJ2-7
ASSDRPSGTYEQY
>TRBV18|11|TRBJ2-1
ASSPPSGNEQF
>TRBV2|13|TRBJ1-6
ASREDRAVHSPLH
>TRBV24-1|14|TRBJ2-3
ATSDFGQGAADTQY
>TRBV3-1|14|TRBJ2-1
ASSHPIRGLYNEQF
>TRBV2|13|TRBJ2-3
ASSAPGTMADTQY
>TRBV5-6|11|TRBJ1-2
ASSAGSNYGYT
>TRBV20-1|13|TRBJ2-1
SARAGGLRWNEQF
>TRBV4-3|15|TRBJ2-3
ASSQDLTTGGGDTQY
>TRBV4-1|13|TRBJ2-2
ASSSGGANTGELF
>TRBV28|11|TRBJ1-2
ATQPAGNYGYT
>TRBV7-3|12|TRBJ2-1
ASSEGLAGGEQF
>TRBV20-1|11|TRBJ2-7
SAIRTPYYEQY
>TRBV18|14|TRBJ2-6
ASSPGQTSGANVLT
>TRBV6-1|11|TRBJ2-7
ASSRRIVEEQY
>TRBV4-3|12|TRBJ2-3
ASSQELAGDTQY
>TRBV7-9|11|TRBJ2-7
ATIGQGSNEQY
>TRBV10-3|12|TRBJ2-3
AISEEERFDTQY
>TRBV7-2|12|TRBJ1-4
ASSPLNSGTQLF
>TRBV20-1|12|TRBJ1-3
SAPRTETGNTIY
>TRBV12-3/TRBV12-4|13|TRBJ2-7
ASSRHQGSSYEQY
>TRBV15|10|TRBJ2-1
ATSRAPDEQF
>TRBV28|14|TRBJ1-6
ASSLGPGTANSPLH